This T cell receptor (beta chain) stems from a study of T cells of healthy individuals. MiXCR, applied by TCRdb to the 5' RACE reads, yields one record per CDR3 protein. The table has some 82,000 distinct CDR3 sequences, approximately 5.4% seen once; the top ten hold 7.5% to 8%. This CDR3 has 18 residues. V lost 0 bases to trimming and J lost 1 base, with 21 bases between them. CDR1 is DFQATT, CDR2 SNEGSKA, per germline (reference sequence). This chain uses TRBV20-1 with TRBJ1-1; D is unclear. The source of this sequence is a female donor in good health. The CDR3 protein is CSARDPSGTHFQNTEAFF. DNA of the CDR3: TGCAGTGCTAGAGACCCTTCAGGAACCCATTTCCAGAACACTGAAGCTTTCTTT.